Sequencing of this TCR beta chain was carried out in a study of early T cells in non-severe SARS-CoV-2 infection. About the research overall: From unsorted whole blood, bulk RNA was sequenced, and the chains remained unpaired.

With respect to this clonotype: Its antigen remains unidentified.

Findings of the study overall: Private and CD4 specificities were missed by VDJdb matching, skewed to anti-spike CD8.

V lost 8 bases and J lost 0, with 8 bases in between. Looked up from germline, CDR1 is MNHNY and CDR2 is SVGAGI (reference sequence). The CDR3 runs 13 residues. In the library, individual cDNA molecules carried attached unique molecular identifiers. Each CDR3 protein gets one entry after TCRdb re-called the 5' RACE reads with MiXCR. Of 65,000 to 85,000 distinct CDR3 sequences detected, around 16% appear once; the ten largest clones hold 12%. The rearrangement joins TRBV6-6 to TRBJ2-4; no firm D call. Sequences were obtained from whole blood. The TCR was taken from an adult who was a healthcare worker with PCR-confirmed SARS-CoV-2 infection or an uninfected control (not recorded which). CDR3 region: CASPSQAKNIQYF. The CDR3 nucleotides read TGTGCCAGCCCATCCCAAGCCAAAAACATTCAGTACTTC.